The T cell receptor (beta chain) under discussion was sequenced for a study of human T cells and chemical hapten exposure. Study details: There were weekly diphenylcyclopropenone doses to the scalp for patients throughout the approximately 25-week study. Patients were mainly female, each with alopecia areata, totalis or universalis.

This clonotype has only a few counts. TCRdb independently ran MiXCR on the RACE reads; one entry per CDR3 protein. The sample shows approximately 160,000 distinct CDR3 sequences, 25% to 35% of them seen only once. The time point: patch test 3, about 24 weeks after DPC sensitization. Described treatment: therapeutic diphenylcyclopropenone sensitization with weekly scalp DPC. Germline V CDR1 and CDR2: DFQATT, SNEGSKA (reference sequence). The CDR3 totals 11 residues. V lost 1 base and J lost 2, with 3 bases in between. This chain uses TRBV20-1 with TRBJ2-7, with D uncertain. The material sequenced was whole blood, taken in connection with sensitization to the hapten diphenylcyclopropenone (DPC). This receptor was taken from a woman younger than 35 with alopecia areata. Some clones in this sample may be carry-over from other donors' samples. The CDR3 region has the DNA TGCAGTGCTAGAGTGACCTACGAGCAGTACTTC. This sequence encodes CSARVTYEQYF.